This T cell receptor (beta chain) was obtained from a study of cytomegalovirus exposure and HLA in healthy donors. The PCR had 60 Vbeta and 13 Jbeta primers. Repertoires were generated with immunoSEQ multiplex PCR, while TCRdb's copy carries only in-frame clones and drops some. Counted here are just over 80,000 clones, 60% to 85% occurring once; the ten biggest clones make up 5.5% to 7.5%. The V and J ends lost 6 bases and 8 bases respectively, with 14 bases between them. Germline V lookup: CDR1 MNHEY, CDR2 SVGAGI. This CDR3 is 14 amino acids long. Sequencing was carried out using PBMCs. The clonotype originates from a man aged 18 to 30 in good health and CMV-seropositive. The chain is built from TRBV6-5 and TRBJ1-6; D call uncertain. The CDR3, as DNA: TGTGCCAGCAGAAAGGCGGCCCGGGATTCACCCCTCCACTTT. It is translated as CASRKAARDSPLHF.